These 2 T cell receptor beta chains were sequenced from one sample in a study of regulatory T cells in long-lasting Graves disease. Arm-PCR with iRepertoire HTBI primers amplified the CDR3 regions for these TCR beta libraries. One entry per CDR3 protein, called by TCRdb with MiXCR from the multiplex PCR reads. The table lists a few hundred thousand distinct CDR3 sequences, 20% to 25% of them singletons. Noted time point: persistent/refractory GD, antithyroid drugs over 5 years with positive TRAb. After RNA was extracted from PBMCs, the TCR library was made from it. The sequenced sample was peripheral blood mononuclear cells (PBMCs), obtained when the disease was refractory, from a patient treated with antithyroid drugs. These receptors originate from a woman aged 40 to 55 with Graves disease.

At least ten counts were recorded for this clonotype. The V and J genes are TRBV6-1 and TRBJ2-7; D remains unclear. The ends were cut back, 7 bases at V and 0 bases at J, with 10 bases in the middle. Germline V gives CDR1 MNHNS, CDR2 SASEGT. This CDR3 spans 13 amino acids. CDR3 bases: TGTGCCAGCACAACGGAGAGCTCCTACGAGCAGTACTTC. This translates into CASTTESSYEQYF.

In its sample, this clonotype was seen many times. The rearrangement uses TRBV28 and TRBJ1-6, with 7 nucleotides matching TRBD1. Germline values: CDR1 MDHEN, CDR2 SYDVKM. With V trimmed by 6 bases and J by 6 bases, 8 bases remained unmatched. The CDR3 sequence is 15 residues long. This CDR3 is CASRPRTGPNSPLHF. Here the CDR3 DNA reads TGTGCCAGCAGGCCTCGGACAGGCCCTAATTCACCCCTCCACTTT.